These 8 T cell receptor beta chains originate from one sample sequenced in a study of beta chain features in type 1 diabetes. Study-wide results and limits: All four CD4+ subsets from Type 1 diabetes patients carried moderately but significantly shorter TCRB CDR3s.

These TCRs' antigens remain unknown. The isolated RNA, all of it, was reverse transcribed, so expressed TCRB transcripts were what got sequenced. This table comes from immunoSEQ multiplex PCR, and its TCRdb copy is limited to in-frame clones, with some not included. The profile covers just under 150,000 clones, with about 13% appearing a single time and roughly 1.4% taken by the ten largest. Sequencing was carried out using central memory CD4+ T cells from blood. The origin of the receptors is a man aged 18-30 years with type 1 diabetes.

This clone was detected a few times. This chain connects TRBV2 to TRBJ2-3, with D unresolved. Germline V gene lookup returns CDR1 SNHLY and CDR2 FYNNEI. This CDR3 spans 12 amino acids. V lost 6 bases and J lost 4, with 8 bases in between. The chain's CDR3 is CASRNAADTQYF. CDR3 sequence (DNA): TGTGCCAGCAGAAATGCTGCAGATACGCAGTATTTT.

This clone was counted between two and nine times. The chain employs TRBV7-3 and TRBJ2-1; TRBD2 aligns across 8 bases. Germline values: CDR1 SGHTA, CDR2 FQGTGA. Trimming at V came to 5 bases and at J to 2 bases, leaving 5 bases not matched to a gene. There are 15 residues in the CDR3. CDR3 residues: CASSLLAETYNEQFF. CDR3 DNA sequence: TGTGCCAGCAGCCTACTAGCGGAGACCTACAATGAGCAGTTCTTC.

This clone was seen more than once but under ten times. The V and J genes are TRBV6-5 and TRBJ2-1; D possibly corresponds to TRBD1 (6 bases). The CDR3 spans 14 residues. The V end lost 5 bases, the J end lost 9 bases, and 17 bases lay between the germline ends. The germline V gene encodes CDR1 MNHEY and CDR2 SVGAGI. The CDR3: CASSPAGEGGEQFF. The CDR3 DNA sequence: TGTGCCAGCAGTCCCGCCGGGGAAGGGGGTGAGCAGTTCTTC.

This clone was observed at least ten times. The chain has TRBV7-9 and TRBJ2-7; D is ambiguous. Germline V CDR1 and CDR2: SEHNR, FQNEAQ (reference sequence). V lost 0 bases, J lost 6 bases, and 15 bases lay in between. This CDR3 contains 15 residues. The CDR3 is CASSLANRVLSEQYF. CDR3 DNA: TGTGCCAGCAGCTTAGCGAACAGAGTCTTATCCGAGCAGTACTTC.

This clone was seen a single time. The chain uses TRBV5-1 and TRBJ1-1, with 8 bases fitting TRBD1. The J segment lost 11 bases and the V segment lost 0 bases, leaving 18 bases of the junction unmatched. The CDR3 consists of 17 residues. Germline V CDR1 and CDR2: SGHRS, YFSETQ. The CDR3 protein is CASSLEGGTGGAGQAFF. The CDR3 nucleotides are TGCGCCAGCAGCTTGGAGGGCGGGACAGGCGGCGCGGGGCAGGCTTTCTTT.

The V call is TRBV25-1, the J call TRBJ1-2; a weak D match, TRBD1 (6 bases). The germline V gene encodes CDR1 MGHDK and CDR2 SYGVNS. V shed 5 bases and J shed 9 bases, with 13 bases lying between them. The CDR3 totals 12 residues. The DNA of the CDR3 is TGTGCCAGCAGTTCCCCCGACAGGAGCTACACCTTC. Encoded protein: CASSSPDRSYTF.

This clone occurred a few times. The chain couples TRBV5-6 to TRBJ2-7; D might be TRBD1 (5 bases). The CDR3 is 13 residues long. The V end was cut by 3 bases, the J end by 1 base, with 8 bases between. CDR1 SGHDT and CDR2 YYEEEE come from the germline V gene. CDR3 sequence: CASSWTKSYEQYF. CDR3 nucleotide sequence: TGTGCCAGCAGCTGGACAAAATCCTACGAGCAGTACTTC.

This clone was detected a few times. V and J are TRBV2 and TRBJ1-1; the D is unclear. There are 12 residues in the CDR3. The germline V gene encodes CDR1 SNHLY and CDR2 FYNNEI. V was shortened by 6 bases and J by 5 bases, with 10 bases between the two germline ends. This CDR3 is CASRESPTEAFF. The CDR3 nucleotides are TGTGCCAGCAGGGAGAGTCCAACTGAAGCTTTCTTT. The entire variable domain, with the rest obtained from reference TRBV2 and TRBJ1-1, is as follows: EPEVTQTPSHQVTQMGQEVILRCVPISNHLYFYWYRQILGQKVEFLVSFYNNEISEKSEIFDDQFSVERPDGSNFTLKIRSTKLEDSAMYFCASRESPTEAFFGQGTRLTVV.